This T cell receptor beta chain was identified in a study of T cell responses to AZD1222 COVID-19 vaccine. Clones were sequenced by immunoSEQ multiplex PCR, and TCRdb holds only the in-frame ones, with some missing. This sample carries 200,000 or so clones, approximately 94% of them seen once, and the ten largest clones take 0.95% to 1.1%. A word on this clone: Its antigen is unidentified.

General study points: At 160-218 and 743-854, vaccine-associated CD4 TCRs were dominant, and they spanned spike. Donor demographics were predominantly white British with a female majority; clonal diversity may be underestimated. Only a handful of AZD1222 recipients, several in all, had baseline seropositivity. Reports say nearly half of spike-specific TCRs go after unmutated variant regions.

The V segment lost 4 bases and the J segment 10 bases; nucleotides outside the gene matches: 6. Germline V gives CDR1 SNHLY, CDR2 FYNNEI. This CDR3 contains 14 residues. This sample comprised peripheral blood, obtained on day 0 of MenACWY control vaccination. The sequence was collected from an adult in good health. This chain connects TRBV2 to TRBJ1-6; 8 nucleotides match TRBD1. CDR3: CASSGQGSGSPLHF. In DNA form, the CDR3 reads TGTGCCAGCAGTGGACAGGGGTCTGGATCACCCCTCCACTTT.